These 21 T cell receptor beta chains were sequenced from one sample in a study of cytomegalovirus exposure and HLA in healthy donors. This PCR relied on a set of 60 Vbeta primers and 13 Jbeta primers. The repertoire was sequenced with immunoSEQ multiplex PCR; TCRdb's copy has only in-frame clones and lacks some. The sample has fewer than 150,000 clones; 82% are singletons. The sequenced material came from PBMCs. The source of these receptors is a male donor in good health and CMV-seronegative.

This clone was detected a few times. This rearrangement joins TRBV6-5 to TRBJ1-1, with D perhaps matching TRBD1 (5 bases). Trimming removed 3 bases from V and 4 bases from J, with 9 bases in between. The V gene's germline CDR1 is MNHEY and CDR2 SVGAGI. The CDR3 is made up of 13 amino acids. Written as DNA, the CDR3 is TGTGCCAGCAGTTATGGGGCAGGCACTGAAGCTTTCTTT. Translated, it gives CASSYGAGTEAFF.

This clone was seen only a few times. This chain joins TRBV4-3 and TRBJ2-1, with 9 bases matching TRBD2. CDR1 and CDR2 from the germline V gene are LGHNA and YSLEER. Germline trimming cut 1 base from V and 11 bases from J; bases unmatched to any gene: 9. This CDR3 is built from 15 residues. CDR3 nucleotides: TGCGCCAGCAGCCAAGTAGGCGGGAGGGCCGTAAAGCAGTTCTTC. This sequence encodes CASSQVGGRAVKQFF.

The chain recombines TRBV5-4 with TRBJ2-5; a possible D gene is TRBD2 (5 bases). Germline V gives CDR1 SGHNT, CDR2 YYREEE (reference sequence). The V gene lost 4 bases and the J gene lost 3 bases, with 16 bases spanning the gap. The CDR3 consists of 15 residues. This chain's CDR3 is CASSARAAREETQYF. The CDR3 region has the DNA TGTGCCAGCAGCGCTCGGGCGGCGAGGGAAGAGACCCAGTACTTC.

V and J are TRBV5-4 and TRBJ2-5; TRBD2 aligns across 13 bases. The junction had 9 bases not matched to a gene; V was cut back by 2 bases and J by 11 bases. Germline V gene lookup returns CDR1 SGHNT and CDR2 YYREEE (reference sequence). The CDR3 is 15 residues long. The CDR3 DNA follows: TGTGCCAGCAGCTTCGGGACTAGCGGGGACTTAAAGCAGTACTTC. It translates to CASSFGTSGDLKQYF.

The V gene is TRBV15, the J gene TRBJ2-7, with D tentatively TRBD2 (6 bases). Trimming left V 4 bases short and J 7 bases short, with 17 bases between. CDR1 LNHNV and CDR2 YYDKDF come from the germline V gene (reference sequence). The CDR3 loop spans 14 amino acids. The CDR3 bases are TGTGCCACCAGCAACCCGACTAGACCCTGGGAGCAGTACTTC. It is translated as CATSNPTRPWEQYF.

Regarding this clone: This could be a read error, since a much larger clone is one nucleotide away. In the same sample, other DNA sequences code for this CDR3. This rearrangement joins TRBV7-9 to TRBJ2-2, with TRBD1 as a possible D gene (6 bases). Trimming removed 6 bases from V and 5 bases from J, with 10 bases in between. The CDR3 is 13 residues long. Germline loops: CDR1 SEHNR, CDR2 FQNEAQ (reference sequence). The CDR3: CASSWGLTGELFF. As DNA, the CDR3 is TGTGCCAGCAGTTGGGGGCTAACCGGGGAGCTGTTTTTT.

The rearrangement uses TRBV29-1 and TRBJ1-4, with TRBD1 as a possible D gene (5 bases). Germline V gene data show CDR1 as SQVTM and CDR2 as ANQGSEA. CDR3 length: 16 amino acids. Between the trimmed V and J ends, which lost 7 bases and 3 bases, there was a span of 21 bases. CDR3 protein: CSAGTGSGAANEKLFF. For the CDR3, the DNA is TGCAGCGCCGGTACCGGGTCTGGGGCGGCTAATGAAAAACTGTTTTTT.

The rearrangement uses TRBV9 and TRBJ2-5, with D tentatively TRBD2 (5 bases). V lost 2 bases and J lost 5, with 13 bases in between. This CDR3 has 14 amino acids. The germline gives CDR1 SGDLS, CDR2 YYNGEE. The DNA for the CDR3 is TGTGCCAGCAGCGTGGCGGGCCGAGCGGAGACCCAGTACTTC. Its protein product is CASSVAGRAETQYF.

As concerns this clone: An end of the junction does not agree with germline; a read error may underlie this. The V gene is TRBV4-3, the J gene TRBJ2-1, with 16 bases aligning to TRBD2. This CDR3 contains 15 residues. CDR1 LGHNA and CDR2 YSLEER come from the germline V gene. In nucleotides, the CDR3 is TGCGCCAGCAGCCTCGGGACTAGCGGGAGGGCTGGGGAGCTCTTC. Translation gives CASSLGTSGRAGELF.

The chain couples TRBV10-1 to TRBJ1-2; a weak D match, TRBD1 (6 bases). The CDR3 length is 14 residues. Trimming removed 9 bases from V and 7 bases from J, with 21 bases in between. CDR1 and CDR2 from the germline V gene are WNHNN and SYGVQD (reference sequence). The CDR3 sequence: CARPNNRAEAGYTF. The DNA of the CDR3 is TGCGCCAGACCGAACAACAGGGCCGAAGCTGGCTACACCTTC.

The chain uses TRBV28 and TRBJ2-5; 7 nucleotides agree with TRBD1. V lost 3 bases to trimming and J lost 5 bases; unmatched junction nucleotides: 6. The CDR3 is 14 residues long. CDR1 and CDR2 (germline): MDHEN, SYDVKM. The CDR3, as DNA: TGTGCCAGCAGTTTGACAGGGAGTATCGAGACCCAGTACTTC. This encodes CASSLTGSIETQYF.

This rearrangement joins TRBV29-1 to TRBJ1-1, with D perhaps TRBD1 (5 bases). V was trimmed by 3 bases and J by 4 bases, leaving 9 bases between them. The germline gives CDR1 SQVTM, CDR2 ANQGSEA. The CDR3 consists of 12 residues. CDR3 coding DNA: TGCAGCGTTGAGGGGCTGCGCACTGAAGCTTTCTTT. It specifies CSVEGLRTEAFF.

The genes are TRBV28 and TRBJ2-3, with 9 bases identical to TRBD2. V trimming: 5 bases; J trimming: 14 bases; junction bases outside the gene matches: 8. The CDR3 has 12 amino acids. Germline CDR1 is MDHEN and CDR2 is SYDVKM. The CDR3 region has the DNA TGTGCCAGCAGTCAAAATCTAGCGGGAACGTATTTT. Its protein is CASSQNLAGTYF. The whole variable domain, filled in from reference TRBV28 and TRBJ2-3, reads DVKVTQSSRYLVKRTGEKVFLECVQDMDHENMFWYRQDPGLGLRLIYFSYDVKMKEKGDIPEGYSVSREKKERFSLILESASTNQTSMYLCASSQNLAGTYFGPGTRLTVL.

This clone has only one observation. The CDR3: CAWAGTTLVREQFF. The CDR3 DNA reads TGTGCCTGGGCTGGGACTACCTTGGTTCGTGAGCAGTTCTTC. V and J are TRBV30 and TRBJ2-1; TRBD2 matches at 7 bases. The CDR3 is made up of 14 amino acids. Germline CDR1 is GTSNPN and CDR2 is SVGIG (reference sequence). Unmatched junction bases numbered 13, after V lost 5 bases and J lost 9 bases.

The chain carries TRBV5-4 and TRBJ2-7; 8 bases are a match to TRBD2. J gave up 2 bases and V 0 bases, and 4 bases lay outside the gene matches. Germline V lookup: CDR1 SGHNT, CDR2 YYREEE (reference sequence). This CDR3 is 15 amino acids long. The CDR3 sequence: CASSLELAETYEQYF. The CDR3 nucleotides are TGTGCCAGCAGCTTGGAACTAGCGGAGACCTACGAGCAGTACTTC.

This clone showed up just once. This chain uses TRBV7-2 with TRBJ2-7; D possibly corresponds to TRBD2 (5 bases). Trimming removed 1 base at V and 6 bases at J, with 10 bases between. The CDR3 runs 13 residues. Germline V gives CDR1 SGHTA, CDR2 FQGNSA. This CDR3 is CASSLGGFGEQYF. Here the CDR3 DNA reads TGTGCCAGCAGCTTAGGCGGGTTCGGCGAGCAGTACTTC.

This chain joins TRBV4-3 and TRBJ2-1, with TRBD2 as a possible D gene (6 bases). Germline V CDR1 and CDR2: LGHNA, YSLEER. The length of the CDR3 is 16 residues. V gave up 0 bases and J gave up 4 bases, with 13 bases separating them. The CDR3 sequence: CASSQDRGTGYNEQFF. The CDR3 DNA is TGCGCCAGCAGCCAAGATAGAGGGACTGGGTACAATGAGCAGTTCTTC.

J is TRBJ2-2 and V is TRBV18, with 11 bases aligning to TRBD1. This CDR3 contains 15 residues. Trimming at V came to 1 base and at J to 7 bases, leaving 2 bases not matched to a gene. In germline, CDR1 is KGHSH, CDR2 LQKENI. CDR3 bases: TGTGCCAGCTCACCACGGACAGGGGGCATCGGGGAGCTGTTTTTT. As protein: CASSPRTGGIGELFF.

The CDR3 sequence is CSVNWGGVNEQFF. The CDR3 region has the DNA TGCAGCGTTAATTGGGGGGGAGTAAATGAGCAGTTCTTC. The chain uses TRBV29-1 and TRBJ2-1; 7 nucleotides line up with TRBD2. V dropped 5 bases and J dropped 7; count of bases not matched to a gene: 8. The CDR3 contains 13 residues. CDR1 is SQVTM and CDR2 is ANQGSEA in the germline V gene.

V is TRBV7-3 and J is TRBJ2-3; D remains ambiguous. Trimming left V 2 bases short and J 0 bases short, with 9 bases between. CDR3 length: 15 residues. Germline CDR1 and CDR2: SGHTA and FQGTGA. As DNA, the CDR3 is TGTGCCAGCAGCTTAGTCGCGGTTAGCACAGATACGCAGTATTTT. It codes for CASSLVAVSTDTQYF.

This clone is a singleton in its sample. The chain recombines TRBV29-1 with TRBJ2-5; a weak D match, TRBD1 (6 bases). CDR3 length equals 11 residues. Trimming stripped 5 bases from V and 11 bases from J, with 15 bases between. CDR1 is SQVTM and CDR2 is ANQGSEA in the germline V gene. The CDR3 bases are TGCAGCGTTTGGTACAGGACAGCTCAGTACTTC. Amino acids: CSVWYRTAQYF.